These 5 T cell receptor beta chains originate from one sample sequenced in a study of CDR3 diversity in severe acne. TCRdb re-called the PCR reads through MiXCR, storing one row per CDR3 protein. In the table there are around 91,000 distinct CDR3 sequences, 45% to 65% of which are singletons. Sequencing was performed on blood. These receptor sequences come from a male donor in good health, without acne.

The table lists this clonotype with many counts. The V and J genes are TRBV9 and TRBJ1-1, with 7 bases matching TRBD1. V lost 3 bases to trimming and J lost 5 bases; unmatched junction nucleotides: 10. The CDR3 spans 15 residues. The germline V gene has CDR1 SGDLS and CDR2 YYNGEE. For the CDR3, the DNA is TGTGCCAGCAGCGCGCCGACAGGGTCTGGGACTGAAGCTTTCTTT. Amino acid sequence: CASSAPTGSGTEAFF.

Notes on this clonotype: Possible read error: a much larger clone is one base away. The CDR3 does not close with the conserved phenylalanine or tryptophan, likely indicating a read error. This chain uses TRBV20-1 with TRBJ1-6, with a weak D call TRBD1 (6 bases). The germline gives CDR1 DFQATT, CDR2 SNEGSKA (reference sequence). The CDR3 totals 13 residues. CDR3 DNA: TGCAGTACTAGCGGGACAATCGGTTCACCCCTCCACTCT. It codes for CSTSGTIGSPLHS.

The V and J genes are TRBV7-8 and TRBJ1-5, with 10 positions matching TRBD1. Per germline, CDR1 SGHVS and CDR2 FQNEAQ. V was pared by 8 bases and J by 3 bases, with 13 bases of the junction left unmatched. The CDR3 has 17 amino acids. CDR3 protein: CASRRGPTGGFNQPQHF. The CDR3 coding sequence is TGTGCCAGCCGACGAGGTCCGACAGGGGGCTTCAATCAGCCCCAGCATTTT.

Here the CDR3 DNA reads TGCAGTGCTAGAGACCCAGGGGGGGACTCCGAGCAGTACTTC. Amino acids: CSARDPGGDSEQYF. The gene calls are TRBV20-1 and TRBJ2-7; D is possibly TRBD1 or TRBD2 (7 bases each). The germline gives CDR1 DFQATT, CDR2 SNEGSKA (reference sequence). Trimming removed 0 bases at V and 6 bases at J, with 15 bases between. The CDR3 loop spans 14 amino acids.

At least ten counts were recorded for this clonotype. The rearrangement joins TRBV6-5 to TRBJ2-3, with TRBD2 as a possible D gene (6 bases). This CDR3 comprises 13 residues. In germline, CDR1 is MNHEY, CDR2 SVGAGI. V lost 6 bases and J lost 8, with 15 bases in between. Written as DNA, the CDR3 is TGTGCCAGCAGAACGGACTGGGGAGGTACGCAGTATTTT. Translating it yields CASRTDWGGTQYF.